A single sample gave rise to the 24 T cell receptor beta chains below, sequenced in a study of blood T cell repertoires in COVID-19. This table comes from immunoSEQ multiplex PCR, and its TCRdb copy is limited to in-frame clones, with some not included. The table has about 95,000 clones, 81% seen once. Sequenced: peripheral blood. The receptors originated from a man older than 75 with active or convalescent COVID-19.

The V and J genes are TRBV6-5 and TRBJ2-5; perhaps TRBD1 as D (5 bases). The CDR3 consists of 14 residues. From germline, CDR1 is MNHEY and CDR2 SVGAGI. V lost 0 bases to trimming and J lost 4 bases, with 9 bases between them. CDR3 region: CASSYSIRGETQYF. CDR3 in DNA: TGTGCCAGCAGTTACTCGATTAGGGGAGAGACCCAGTACTTC.

CDR3 region: CASSPGWGGHDEQYF. As DNA, the CDR3 is TGTGCCAGTAGTCCCGGTTGGGGGGGCCACGACGAGCAGTACTTC. The rearrangement uses TRBV19 and TRBJ2-7; possibly TRBD2 for D (7 bases). CDR3 length equals 15 residues. The V end lost 5 bases, the J end lost 5 bases, and 19 bases lay between the germline ends. Germline loops: CDR1 LNHDA, CDR2 SQIVND (reference sequence).

The CDR3 sequence is CASSLQGYARGNEKLFF. The CDR3 DNA reads TGTGCCAGCAGCCTACAGGGTTATGCGAGGGGTAATGAAAAACTGTTTTTT. V gene TRBV6-2 or TRBV6-3 combines with J gene TRBJ1-4, with D perhaps TRBD1 (6 bases). Trimming cost V 6 bases and J 4 bases, with 21 bases left between them. Germline lookup yields CDR1 MNHEY and CDR2 SVGEGT. The CDR3 consists of 17 residues.

This rearrangement joins TRBV5-6 to TRBJ2-3; 7 bases align to TRBD2. The CDR3 runs to 17 residues. After removal of 4 bases from V and 2 bases from J, the junction contained 13 bases not matched to a gene. Germline CDR1 and CDR2: SGHDT and YYEEEE. The CDR3 here is CASSPVSFSGYTDTQYF. In DNA form, the CDR3 reads TGTGCCAGCAGCCCTGTTTCGTTTAGCGGGTACACAGATACGCAGTATTTT.

The gene calls are TRBV28 and TRBJ2-5, with 8 bases matching TRBD1. The J segment lost 6 bases and the V segment lost 5 bases, leaving 11 bases of the junction unmatched. Looked up from germline, CDR1 is MDHEN and CDR2 is SYDVKM. This CDR3 has 15 amino acids. In DNA form, the CDR3 reads TGTGCCAGCAGTCCCAAGGGACAGGCTGGAAAGACCCAGTACTTC. Amino acids: CASSPKGQAGKTQYF.

CDR3 amino acids: CASSPRTGGNYNSPLHF. The CDR3 coding sequence is TGCGCCAGCAGCCCTCGGACAGGGGGGAATTATAATTCACCCCTCCACTTT. This chain uses TRBV5-1 with TRBJ1-6; 10 bases are shared with TRBD1. Losses at the gene ends were 4 bases for V and 4 bases for J; bases not matched to a gene: 8. The germline CDR1 and CDR2 sequences are SGHRS and YFSETQ. This CDR3 region has 17 residues.

The V and J genes are TRBV7-8 and TRBJ1-5, with D possibly matching TRBD1 (5 bases). V lost 5 bases and J lost 2, with 22 bases in between. The CDR3 extends over 18 amino acids. CDR1 SGHVS and CDR2 FQNEAQ come from the germline V gene. The CDR3 loop reads CASSHTSGRGIGNQPQHF. In nucleotides, the CDR3 is TGTGCCAGCAGCCACACGTCCGGTCGGGGGATCGGCAATCAGCCCCAGCATTTT.

The V and J genes are TRBV5-4 and TRBJ1-6, with D possibly TRBD1 on 6 matching bases. Trimming cost V 4 bases and J 9 bases, with 14 bases left between them. The CDR3 consists of 14 residues. Germline V CDR1 and CDR2: SGHNT, YYREEE (reference sequence). CDR3 protein: CASSRQVLGSPLHF. DNA of the CDR3: TGTGCCAGCAGCCGACAGGTCTTGGGTTCACCCCTCCACTTT.

The chain carries TRBV19 and TRBJ1-2; TRBD1 matches at 7 bases. J lost 7 bases, V lost 5 bases, and 10 bases had no gene match. The CDR3 runs to 14 residues. Germline CDR1 reads LNHDA; CDR2 reads SQIVND (reference sequence). The CDR3 region has the DNA TGTGCCAGTAGTTTTTACAGGGGCCCTGCTGGCTACACCTTC. Its translation is CASSFYRGPAGYTF.

This sequence joins TRBV19 and TRBJ2-3; maybe TRBD2 (5 bases). The CDR3 is 18 amino acids. Trimming removed 6 bases from V and 1 base from J, with 23 bases in between. CDR1 and CDR2 (germline): LNHDA, SQIVND (reference sequence). CDR3 sequence reads: CASSPTGYSRRGTDTQYF. In DNA, the CDR3 is TGTGCCAGTAGCCCGACGGGATACTCGAGACGTGGCACAGATACGCAGTATTTT.

The J gene is TRBJ1-5, the V gene TRBV7-8; 9 positions agree with TRBD1. The CDR3 sequence is 16 residues long. From germline, CDR1 is SGHVS and CDR2 FQNEAQ. The V segment lost 5 bases and the J segment 6 bases; nucleotides outside the gene matches: 11. The CDR3 sequence is CASSRVRDRVSQPQHF. For the CDR3, the DNA is TGTGCCAGCAGCCGGGTCCGGGACAGGGTCAGTCAGCCCCAGCATTTT. The full variable domain, completed using reference TRBV7-8 and TRBJ1-5, is GAGVSQSPRYKVAKRGQDVALRCDPISGHVSLFWYQQALGQGPEFLTYFQNEAQLDKSGLPSDRFFAERPEGSVSTLKIQRTQQEDSAVYLCASSRVRDRVSQPQHFGDGTRLSIL.

The V call is TRBV4-3, the J call TRBJ1-2; possible D gene TRBD1, 6 bases. Germline V gene lookup returns CDR1 LGHNA and CDR2 YSLEER. This CDR3 has 18 amino acids. The V gene lost 0 bases and the J gene lost 7 bases, with 24 bases spanning the gap. Written as DNA, the CDR3 is TGCGCCAGCAGCCAAGATTTGTTTCAGGGGACGACGCGCTCTGGCTACACCTTC. This encodes CASSQDLFQGTTRSGYTF.

This chain links TRBV4-1 with TRBJ2-1, with TRBD2 identical over 7 bases. The CDR3 is 13 residues long. The junction had 5 bases not matched to a gene; V was cut back by 5 bases and J by 7 bases. Germline loops: CDR1 MGHRA, CDR2 YSYEKL. CDR3 nucleotide sequence: TGCGCCAGCAGCTCGATGGGGGGGAATGAGCAGTTCTTC. Translation gives CASSSMGGNEQFF.

The rearrangement joins TRBV9 to TRBJ1-2, with D tentatively TRBD1 (5 bases). The germline V gene has CDR1 SGDLS and CDR2 YYNGEE. The CDR3 extends over 18 amino acids. Trimming stripped 1 base from V and 5 bases from J, with 24 bases between. As DNA, the CDR3 is TGTGCCAGCAGCGTATCTTCTCGGGGGAGCCCTAATTCTTATGGCTACACCTTC. Protein product: CASSVSSRGSPNSYGYTF.

This clone was detected once. This chain uses TRBV4-1 with TRBJ1-4; D not certain. The V gene's germline CDR1 is MGHRA and CDR2 YSYEKL. V lost 1 base and J lost 10, with 13 bases in between. This CDR3 comprises 14 residues. In DNA, the CDR3 is TGCGCCAGCAGCCAAGCCGGTCGAGATGGAAAACTGTTTTTT. Translation gives CASSQAGRDGKLFF.

The chain links TRBV6-6 to TRBJ2-3; TRBD1 aligns across 9 bases. V shed 6 bases and J 1 base; nucleotides not matched to a gene: 5. The CDR3 loop spans 15 amino acids. The germline V gene has CDR1 MNHNY and CDR2 SVGAGI (reference sequence). The CDR3 nucleotides are TGTGCCAGCAGCCGGGACAGGGATGGCACAGATACGCAGTATTTT. Protein sequence: CASSRDRDGTDTQYF.

About this clone: One end of the junction fails to match germline, which may point to a read error. This chain joins TRBV5-1 and TRBJ2-2; the D gene is possibly TRBD2 (6 bases). Germline V gene sequence: CDR1 SGHRS, CDR2 YFSETQ. The length of the CDR3 is 16 residues. Here the CDR3 DNA reads TGCGCCAGCAGCCAAGCCGCCGGGGGAAGCACCAGGGAGCTGTTTTTT. Translation gives CASSQAAGGSTRELFF. Full variable domain (remainder filled in from reference TRBV5-1 and TRBJ2-2): KAGVTQTPRYLIKTRGQQVTLSCSPISGHRSVSWYQQTPGQGLQFLFEYFSETQRNKGNFPGRFSGRQFSNSRSEMNVSTLELGDSALYLCASSQAAGGSTRELFFGEGSRLTVL.

The chain couples TRBV15 to TRBJ2-1; TRBD1 is a possible D gene (5 bases). This CDR3 is 18 amino acids long. Trimming removed 3 bases at V and 5 bases at J, with 23 bases between. Germline V CDR1 and CDR2: LNHNV, YYDKDF (reference sequence). CDR3: CATSRTRQTPRRNNEQFF. For the CDR3, the DNA is TGTGCCACCAGCAGGACGCGACAGACCCCGCGTCGAAACAATGAGCAGTTCTTC.

The V and J genes are TRBV3-1 (or the pseudogene TRBV3-2) and TRBJ2-7; 7 nucleotides line up with TRBD2. V lost 1 base and J lost 1; bases outside the gene matches: 7. Germline CDR1 and CDR2: LGHDT and YNNKEL (reference sequence). The CDR3 covers 16 residues. The CDR3 here is CASSQVASGLSYEQYF. The CDR3 DNA sequence: TGTGCCAGCAGCCAAGTGGCTAGCGGTCTATCCTACGAGCAGTACTTC.

A note on this clone: This clone may be a read error of a much larger clone one base away. The chain couples TRBV6-5 to TRBJ2-7; 9 bases are a match to TRBD1. Germline V gene data show CDR1 as MNHEY and CDR2 as SVGAGI. The CDR3 covers 13 residues. CDR3 in DNA: TGTGCCGGCAGACAGGGGGACTACGACGAGCAGTACTTC. Translated, it gives CAGRQGDYDEQYF.

V is TRBV6-6 and J is TRBJ2-5; 7 positions agree with TRBD1. Germline V CDR1 and CDR2: MNHNY, SVGAGI (reference sequence). The ends lost 8 bases at V and 2 bases at J; junction bases unmatched: 8. The CDR3 consists of 14 residues. The DNA for the CDR3 is TGTGCCAGCCTCCCGGGACAGACACAAGAGACCCAGTACTTC. Translated: CASLPGQTQETQYF.

This clone was detected a few times. This chain joins TRBV6-5 and TRBJ1-1, with 8 positions matching TRBD1. CDR1 MNHEY and CDR2 SVGAGI come from the germline V gene. The CDR3 loop spans 13 amino acids. The V gene end was trimmed by 10 bases and the J gene end by 3 bases; junction bases not matched to a gene: 7. CDR3 region: CATHQGAHTEAFF. For the CDR3, the DNA is TGTGCCACCCATCAGGGGGCACACACTGAAGCTTTCTTT.

The gene calls are TRBV19 and TRBJ1-2, with D hard to call. The CDR3 is 12 amino acids. The germline CDR1 and CDR2 sequences are LNHDA and SQIVND (reference sequence). V gave up 11 bases and J gave up 0 bases, with 10 bases separating them. This chain's CDR3 is CASAAPNYGYTF. For the CDR3, the DNA is TGTGCCTCCGCCGCGCCTAACTATGGCTACACCTTC.

This clone was seen a few times. J is TRBJ1-2 and V is TRBV12-3 or TRBV12-4; TRBD1 might be the D (5 bases). Trimming stripped 3 bases from V and 7 bases from J, with 9 bases between. CDR3 length: 12 amino acids. The CDR3 DNA sequence: TGTGCCAGCAGTTTTGGGCAGGGTGGCTACACCTTC. It codes for CASSFGQGGYTF.